This entry is about one T cell receptor beta chain. Its antigen is not yet known. No qualities accompany the bases; no much larger clone lies one base away. Other DNA sequences in the same sample also yield this CDR3. Donors were healthy HIV-negative adults with no recently reported acute infections or vaccinations. All donors were Caucasian adults living in Nashville, Tennessee, USA. CD4+ T cells were enriched through magnetic negative selection, after which naive cells were positively selected on CD45RA and the remaining negative fraction served as the memory subset. Blood was collected by leukapheresis, and PBMCs were isolated by Ficoll-Histopaque density gradient centrifugation and then cryopreserved in liquid nitrogen vapor phase. Purity and quantity of every magnetically sorted T cell population were checked by analytical flow cytometry. Genomic DNA was isolated from every sorted fraction and measured by UV absorbance on a Nanodrop 2000c.

The germline V gene gives CDR1 as MGHRA and CDR2 as YSYEKL. Measured from the cysteine to the phenylalanine, the CDR3 is 14 residues long. Only the CDR3 region is kept as DNA, spanning 42 bases read in frame from base 1. The junction shows trimming of 5 bases on V and 0 bases on J, plus 11 bases between the germline ends. Using the deep immunoSEQ assay, TCR CDR3 regions were amplified from genomic DNA by multiplex PCR. Genomic DNA extracted from each cell subset was distributed evenly over all wells of several immunoSEQ 96-well plates, and each plate served as one replicate. For sorted subsets, approximately 0.2 ug of genomic DNA, equivalent to 25,000 to 35,000 T cell genomes, went into each replicate PCR. The purified libraries were quantified using a Qubit 3.0 fluorometer, sized with a Bioanalyzer 2100, and then quantified again using the KAPA Library Quantification kit. Every immunoSEQ 96-well plate was sequenced on a dedicated single-read 150-cycle Illumina NextSeq 550 flow cell. As for the authors' bioinformatics: Because the immunoSEQ output included only junctional sequences and no quality scores, the filtering could not be the same as the filtering used for full-length reads. Sequences were annotated with PyIR, a Python wrapper for IgBLAST v1.9, and V/J genes and CDR3 were assigned using IMGT germline references. Reads were filtered out if the reads had weak V/J assignments (E-value above 1e-6), no CDR3, stop codons, out-of-frame junctions, or ambiguous translated residues. V3J clonotypes were defined as sequences sharing the same inferred V gene, J gene, and CDR3 amino acid sequence. The percentage overlap between two repertoires was calculated by dividing the number of shared unique clonotypes by the size of the smaller repertoire. Richness of each repertoire was evaluated using RTK rarefaction, the Chao1 estimator, and Recon v2.1 estimates of unobserved clonotypes. OLGA was used to compute generation probabilities for all TCRbeta clonotypes that the gDNA method yielded from four donors. Sourced from immuneACCESS, this table was stored by TCRdb with only in-frame sequences that have V and J called. A share of the clones is absent; for the studies checked, an unresolved V gene accounts for under half, and the remainder has no known explanation. V, J and clone size are taken as reported in that table, and D and trimming were inferred from the DNA itself. In all, the sample holds approximately 2.4 million clones, and roughly 95% of those were seen once. Jointly, the top ten make up roughly 0.13% of the sample.

The data were taken from a study of shared clonotypes between healthy human individuals (dated by TCRdb to the early 2020s). Looking at the study overall: The cohort included a few men and a couple of women between 18 and 49 years of age. To increase sequencing depth and limit assay-specific biases, different laboratories used diverse techniques to prepare libraries and sequence TCR repertoires. Per donor, leukapheresis produced somewhere between about 0.9 and 10 billion PBMCs. The study deeply sequenced blood TCR repertoires of five healthy adults to estimate repertoire size and the extent of clonotype sharing between individuals. Per donor, three plates each were used for CD4 naive and CD4 memory, two for CD8 naive, and one for CD8 memory. The investigation overall reported the following: Roughly 5.2% of naive CD4, 3.5% of naive CD8, about 2.4% of memory CD4, and approximately 0.4% of memory CD8 clonotypes were shared across a few donors. Because the study included a small number of donors, the genetic and exposure-history diversity represented was limited. Sampling was limited to blood, and TCR repertoires in tissue likely differ from TCR repertoires in blood. Clonotypes shared by all four sorted-subset donors showed higher generation probabilities than non-shared clonotypes. Pairwise subsampling led to the expectation that sequencing depth would affect the degree of clonotype sharing among donors. Rarefaction of sorted-subset datasets indicated incomplete sequencing despite the large sequencing depth. Naive subsets generally had larger estimated clonotype richness than memory subsets.

The sequenced material came from naive CD4+ T cells sorted from blood. The cell subset or site label here, explained by the study, means: CD45RA+ positively selected. Recombination connected TRBV4-1 to TRBJ2-7, and perhaps TRBD2 as D gene, on 5 matching bases. The sequence derives from a man between 18 and 29 years old in good health. The CDR3 protein is CASSSLGSSYEQYF. The DNA sequence follows: TGCGCCAGCAGCTCTCTAGGGAGCTCCTACGAGCAGTACTTC.